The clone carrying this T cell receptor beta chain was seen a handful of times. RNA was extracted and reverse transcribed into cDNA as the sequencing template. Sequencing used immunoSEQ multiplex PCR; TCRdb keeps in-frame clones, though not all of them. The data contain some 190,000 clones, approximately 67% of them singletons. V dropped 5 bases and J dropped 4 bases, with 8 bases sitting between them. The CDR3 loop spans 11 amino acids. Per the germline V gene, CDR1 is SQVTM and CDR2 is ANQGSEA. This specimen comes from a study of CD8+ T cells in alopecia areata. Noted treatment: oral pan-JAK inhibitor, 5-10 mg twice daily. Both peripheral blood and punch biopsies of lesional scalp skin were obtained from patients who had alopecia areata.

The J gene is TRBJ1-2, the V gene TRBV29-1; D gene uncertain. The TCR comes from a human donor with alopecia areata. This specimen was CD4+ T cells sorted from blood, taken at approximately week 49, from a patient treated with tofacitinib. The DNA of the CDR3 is TGCAGCGTTCCTACAGTCTATGGCTACACCTTC. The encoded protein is CSVPTVYGYTF.